Shown below are 22 T cell receptor beta chains from a single sample sequenced in a study of T cells in Graves' hyperthyroidism and ophthalmopathy. Amplification yielded TCR beta CDR3 regions, with RNA transcripts as the source. The HTBI primer set served for first-round RT-PCR of the TCR CDR3. TCRdb reprocessed the multiplex PCR reads via MiXCR and lists one record per CDR3 protein. The sample records about 300,000 distinct CDR3 sequences, roughly 18% being singletons. Sample: blood. The origin of the receptors is a man in his fifties with Graves' ophthalmopathy.

This sequence joins TRBV3-1 and TRBJ1-3; possible D gene TRBD1, 5 bases. The germline V and J ends were trimmed by 5 bases and 9 bases, with 14 bases remaining between them. Germline V gene data show CDR1 as LGHDT and CDR2 as YNNKEL (reference sequence). This CDR3 has 13 residues. This CDR3 reads CASSAIPQGTIYF. The CDR3 DNA follows: TGTGCCAGCAGCGCCATCCCCCAGGGCACCATATATTTT.

The chain couples TRBV6-9 to TRBJ1-1; D remains ambiguous. The V gene's germline CDR1 is MNHGY and CDR2 SVAAGI. V dropped 3 bases and J dropped 1 base, with 9 bases sitting between them. The CDR3 has 14 amino acids. DNA of the CDR3: TGTGCCAGCAGTTACTACGACGGGAACACTGAAGCTTTCTTT. Translation gives CASSYYDGNTEAFF.

This clonotype occurred once. The chain couples TRBV20-1 to TRBJ1-3, with unresolved D. The CDR3 contains 14 residues. Trimming pared 1 base from V and 8 bases from J, leaving 15 bases between. CDR1 and CDR2 from the germline V gene are DFQATT and SNEGSKA (reference sequence). For the CDR3, the DNA is TGCAGTGCTAGAGGTTCGGCAGTACGGGACACCATATATTTT. Amino acid sequence: CSARGSAVRDTIYF.

This chain connects TRBV10-3 to TRBJ2-7; TRBD2 agrees at 10 bases. V gave up 0 bases and J gave up 5 bases; unmatched junction bases: 7. Germline CDR1 reads ENHRY; CDR2 reads SYGVKD. The CDR3 loop spans 16 amino acids. The DNA of the CDR3 is TGTGCCATCAGTGAGTCCCAGCGGGAGGGCCTTAACGAGCAGTACTTC. Protein: CAISESQREGLNEQYF.

This clonotype came up many times. V is TRBV7-8 and J is TRBJ1-5, with no clear D. Trimming stripped 1 base from V and 0 bases from J, with 7 bases between. This CDR3 has 15 residues. Germline V gives CDR1 SGHVS, CDR2 FQNEAQ. CDR3 protein: CASSLDMLSNQPQHF. In DNA form, the CDR3 reads TGTGCCAGCAGCTTAGATATGCTTAGCAATCAGCCCCAGCATTTT.

V usage is TRBV7-9 and J usage is TRBJ2-6, with D uncertain. The CDR3 is 16 amino acids. The ends were cut back, 0 bases at V and 1 base at J, with 7 bases in the middle. Per the germline V gene, CDR1 is SEHNR and CDR2 is FQNEAQ (reference sequence). Written as DNA, the CDR3 is TGTGCCAGCAGCTTAGCGGGGATGTCTGGGGCCAACGTCCTGACTTTC. Its protein product is CASSLAGMSGANVLTF.

This clonotype was detected many times. The CDR3 is CATWNRDNQPQHF. Written as DNA, the CDR3 is TGTGCCACCTGGAACAGGGACAATCAGCCCCAGCATTTT. V usage is TRBV6-2 or TRBV6-3 and J usage is TRBJ1-5; D is perhaps TRBD1 (6 bases). The germline V and J ends were trimmed by 10 bases and 3 bases, with 13 bases remaining between them. There are 13 residues in the CDR3. Germline CDR1 reads MNHEY; CDR2 reads SVGEGT.

The genes are TRBV6-2 or TRBV6-3 and TRBJ2-1; 7 positions agree with TRBD1. J was trimmed by 0 bases and V by 7 bases; bases with no gene match: 3. CDR3 length: 14 residues. CDR1 and CDR2 from the germline V gene are MNHEY and SVGEGT. CDR3: CASTGGGSYNEQFF. CDR3 nucleotide sequence: TGTGCCAGCACAGGGGGTGGCTCCTACAATGAGCAGTTCTTC.

The chain carries TRBV7-2 and TRBJ2-7, with D unresolved. Per the germline V gene, CDR1 is SGHTA and CDR2 is FQGNSA. V was clipped by 5 bases and J by 2 bases, with 16 bases between them. The CDR3 extends over 15 amino acids. The CDR3 DNA is TGTGCCAGCAGCCCCACCGCAGCTGCAACCTACGAGCAGTACTTC. It specifies CASSPTAAATYEQYF.

This clonotype was recorded at least ten times. The chain combines TRBV3-1 with TRBJ2-3; possibly TRBD1 for D (5 bases). With 4 bases removed from V and 0 bases from J, the gap between germline ends came to 11 bases. The CDR3 length is 15 residues. Per germline, CDR1 LGHDT and CDR2 YNNKEL (reference sequence). The CDR3 reads CASSPTGTSTDTQYF. The DNA for the CDR3 is TGTGCCAGCAGCCCAACAGGAACTAGCACAGATACGCAGTATTTT.

This clonotype occurred many times. V gene TRBV6-6 combines with J gene TRBJ2-7, with 12 bases aligning to TRBD1. CDR3 length: 17 residues. In germline, CDR1 is MNHNY, CDR2 SVGAGI (reference sequence). J was trimmed by 1 base and V by 2 bases; bases with no gene match: 6. The CDR3 here is CASSYPGTGGASYEQYF. DNA of the CDR3: TGTGCCAGCAGTTACCCCGGGACAGGGGGCGCGTCCTACGAGCAGTACTTC.

In its sample, this clonotype was seen many times. The chain recombines TRBV29-1 with TRBJ1-1; TRBD1 agrees at 7 bases. This CDR3 comprises 14 residues. The J segment lost 1 base and the V segment lost 7 bases, leaving 9 bases of the junction unmatched. Germline CDR1 SQVTM, CDR2 ANQGSEA. CDR3 sequence reads: CSGSTGQTNTEAFF. For the CDR3, the DNA is TGCAGCGGTTCCACGGGACAGACGAACACTGAAGCTTTCTTT.

Ten or more counts support this clonotype. The chain joins TRBV3-1 to TRBJ1-6, with 8 bases that match TRBD1. V shed 4 bases, J shed 6 bases, and the junction held 5 bases outside the gene matches. The CDR3 contains 15 residues. Germline V gives CDR1 LGHDT, CDR2 YNNKEL (reference sequence). CDR3 protein: CASSLRTGLNSPLHF. The CDR3 coding sequence is TGTGCCAGCAGCCTCCGGACAGGGCTTAATTCACCCCTCCACTTT.

This clonotype was recorded many times. The chain has TRBV11-2 and TRBJ2-1, with D possibly TRBD1 on 6 matching bases. Trimming took 3 bases from V and 5 from J, leaving 14 bases between them. The CDR3 is 15 residues long. The germline V gene has CDR1 SGHAT and CDR2 FQNNGV. CDR3 protein: CASSFKGQGDNEQFF. DNA for the CDR3: TGTGCCAGCAGCTTTAAGGGACAAGGGGACAATGAGCAGTTCTTC.

This chain joins TRBV11-3 and TRBJ2-5; 12 nucleotides line up with TRBD2. There are 16 residues in the CDR3. Trimming removed 4 bases from V and 4 bases from J; junction bases left unmatched: 7. The germline CDR1 and CDR2 sequences are SGHNT and YENEEA. The CDR3 region is CASSSLAGGGRETQYF. CDR3 nucleotide sequence: TGTGCCAGCAGCTCGCTAGCGGGAGGGGGGAGAGAGACCCAGTACTTC. The variable domain in full, completed from reference TRBV11-3 and TRBJ2-5, reads EAGVVQSPRYKIIEKKQPVAFWCNPISGHNTLYWYLQNLGQGPELLIRYENEEAVDDSQLPKDRFSAERLKGVDSTLKIQPAELGDSAVYLCASSSLAGGGRETQYFGPGTRLLVL.

This clonotype has a count of ten or more. This chain joins TRBV12-3 or TRBV12-4 and TRBJ2-7; no clear D gene. Trimming removed 1 base from V and 1 base from J, with 11 bases in between. This CDR3 has 15 residues. CDR3 nucleotides: TGTGCCAGCAGTTTAGGTGGCAGTAGGTCCTACGAGCAGTACTTC. Its translation: CASSLGGSRSYEQYF.

The chain has TRBV28 and TRBJ1-1; D might be TRBD1 (6 bases). V was cut by 7 bases and J by 4 bases, with 13 bases left in between. This CDR3 spans 13 amino acids. Germline V gene lookup returns CDR1 MDHEN and CDR2 SYDVKM. DNA of the CDR3: TGTGCCAGCAAATCAGGGGATAGCACTGAAGCTTTCTTT. Encoded protein: CASKSGDSTEAFF.

This sequence joins TRBV5-1 and TRBJ2-2; 8 positions agree with TRBD1. Germline V gene data show CDR1 as SGHRS and CDR2 as YFSETQ. This CDR3 region has 14 residues. The V segment lost 4 bases and the J segment 4 bases; nucleotides outside the gene matches: 3. CDR3 DNA sequence: TGCGCCAGCAGCCAAACAGGGGGCACCGGGGAGCTGTTTTTT. Translated, it gives CASSQTGGTGELFF.

This clonotype occurred a few times. V is TRBV6-1 and J is TRBJ2-1; the D gene could be TRBD1 or TRBD2 (5 bases each). V lost 5 bases and J 4 bases, leaving 21 bases between the germline ends. Germline V gene data show CDR1 as MNHNS and CDR2 as SASEGT. The CDR3 covers 17 residues. The CDR3 loop is CASSSQRDRLTYNEQFF. DNA of the CDR3: TGTGCCAGCAGTTCCCAACGGGACCGGCTGACGTACAATGAGCAGTTCTTC.

This clonotype was picked up many times. The chain recombines TRBV11-1 with TRBJ2-1; TRBD2 aligns across 10 bases. The germline V gene encodes CDR1 SGHAT and CDR2 FQDESV (reference sequence). The CDR3 length is 13 residues. V lost 2 bases, J lost 9 bases, and 1 base stayed unmatched. CDR3 sequence: CASSLTSGVEQFF. The CDR3 DNA follows: TGTGCCAGCAGCTTAACTAGCGGGGTTGAGCAGTTCTTC.

This sequence joins TRBV9 and TRBJ1-1; D may be TRBD1 (5 bases). The germline V gene has CDR1 SGDLS and CDR2 YYNGEE. The ends were cut back, 1 base at V and 4 bases at J, with 11 bases in the middle. This CDR3 contains 14 residues. As DNA, the CDR3 is TGTGCCAGCAGCGTACAATTCGGGGCCACTGAAGCTTTCTTT. Encoded protein: CASSVQFGATEAFF.

The J gene is TRBJ2-7, the V gene TRBV13; possibly TRBD2 for D (6 bases). With 5 bases removed from V and 2 bases from J, the gap between germline ends came to 13 bases. Germline values: CDR1 PRHDT, CDR2 FYEKMQ (reference sequence). This CDR3 contains 14 residues. As DNA, the CDR3 is TGTGCCAGCAGCCCAATAGCGGATACCTACGAGCAGTACTTC. Amino acid sequence: CASSPIADTYEQYF.